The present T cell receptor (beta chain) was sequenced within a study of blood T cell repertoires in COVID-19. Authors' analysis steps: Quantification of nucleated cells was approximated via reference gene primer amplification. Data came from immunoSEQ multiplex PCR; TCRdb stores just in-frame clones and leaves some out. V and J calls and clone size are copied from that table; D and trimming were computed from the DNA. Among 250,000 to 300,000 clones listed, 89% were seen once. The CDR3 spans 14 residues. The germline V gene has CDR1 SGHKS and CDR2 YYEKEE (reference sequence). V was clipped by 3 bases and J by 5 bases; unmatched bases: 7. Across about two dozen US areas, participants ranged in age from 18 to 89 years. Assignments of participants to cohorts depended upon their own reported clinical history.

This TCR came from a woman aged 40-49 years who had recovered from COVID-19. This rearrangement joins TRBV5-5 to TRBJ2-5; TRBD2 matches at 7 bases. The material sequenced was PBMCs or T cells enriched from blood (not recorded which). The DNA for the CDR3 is TGTGCCAGCAGCTCCCCGACAGCGGGGGAGACCCAGTACTTC. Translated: CASSSPTAGETQYF.